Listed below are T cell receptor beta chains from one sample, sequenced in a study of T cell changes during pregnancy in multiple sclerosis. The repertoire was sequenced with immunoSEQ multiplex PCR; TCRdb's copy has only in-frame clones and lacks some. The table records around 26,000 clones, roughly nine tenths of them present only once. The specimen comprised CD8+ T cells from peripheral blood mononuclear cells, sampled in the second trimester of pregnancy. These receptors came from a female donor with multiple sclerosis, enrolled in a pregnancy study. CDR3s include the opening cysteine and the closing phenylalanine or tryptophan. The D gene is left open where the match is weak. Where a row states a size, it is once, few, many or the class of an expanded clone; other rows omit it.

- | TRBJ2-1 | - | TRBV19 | CASSVDRYNEQFF | TGTGCCAGTAGTGTTGACAGATACAATGAGCAGTTCTTC
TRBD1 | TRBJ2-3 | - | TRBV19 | CASSMDRGNPTSTDTQYF | TGTGCCAGTAGTATGGACAGGGGGAACCCCACTAGCACAGATACGCAGTATTTT
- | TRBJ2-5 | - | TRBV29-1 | CSVVGEEETQYF | TGCAGCGTTGTTGGGGAGGAGGAGACCCAGTACTTC
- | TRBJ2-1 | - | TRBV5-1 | CASSLPDRQDNEQFF | TGCGCCAGCAGCCTCCCTGACAGGCAGGACAATGAGCAGTTCTTC
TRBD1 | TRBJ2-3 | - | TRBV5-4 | CASSERDSTIPYTDTQYF | TGTGCCAGCAGCGAACGGGACAGCACAATCCCTTACACAGATACGCAGTATTTT
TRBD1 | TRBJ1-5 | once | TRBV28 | CASSPTGFLYSNQPQHF | TGTGCCAGCAGTCCGACAGGGTTTCTATATAGCAATCAGCCCCAGCATTTT
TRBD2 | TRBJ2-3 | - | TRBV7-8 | CASSRLAGEPDTQYF | TGTGCCAGCAGCCGACTAGCGGGAGAACCAGATACGCAGTATTTT
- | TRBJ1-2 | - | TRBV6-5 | CASSYQSSGNYGYTF | TGTGCCAGCAGTTACCAGAGTTCAGGGAACTATGGCTACACCTTC
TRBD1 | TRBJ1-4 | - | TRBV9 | CASSRFSGDRYEKLFF | TGTGCCAGCAGCCGATTTTCTGGGGACAGATATGAAAAACTGTTTTTT
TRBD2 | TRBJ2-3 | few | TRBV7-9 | CATPSRGVRSTDTQYF | TGTGCCACCCCCTCCCGGGGGGTAAGGAGCACAGATACGCAGTATTTT
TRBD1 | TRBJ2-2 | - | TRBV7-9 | CASSLFGTGVTGELFF | TGTGCCAGCAGCTTATTTGGGACAGGTGTCACCGGGGAGCTGTTTTTT
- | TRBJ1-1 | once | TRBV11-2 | CASSLGQGDTEAFF | TGTGCCAGCAGCTTAGGGCAGGGCGACACTGAAGCTTTCTTT
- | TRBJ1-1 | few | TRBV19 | CASSMLGANTEAFF | TGTGCCAGTAGTATGTTAGGGGCTAACACTGAAGCTTTCTTT
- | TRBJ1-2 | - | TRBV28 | CASSSSTGAMGYTF | -
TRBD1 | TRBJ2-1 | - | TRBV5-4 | CASSLWTGSSYNEQFF | TGTGCCAGCAGCTTGTGGACAGGGAGCTCCTACAATGAGCAGTTCTTC
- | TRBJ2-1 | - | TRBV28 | CASSLPGGYEQFF | TGTGCCAGCAGTTTGCCGGGGGGCTATGAGCAGTTCTTC
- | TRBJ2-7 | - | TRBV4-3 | CASSQDLDREAPYEQYF | TGCGCCAGCAGCCAAGATCTTGACAGGGAGGCCCCCTACGAGCAGTACTTC
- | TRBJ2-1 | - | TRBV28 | CASSLTGGSSGRQFF | TGTGCCAGCAGTTTAACAGGGGGTTCTAGCGGAAGGCAGTTCTTC
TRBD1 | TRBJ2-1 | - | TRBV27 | CASSLTGQGNQEQFF | TGTGCCAGCAGTTTAACCGGACAGGGGAATCAGGAGCAGTTCTTC
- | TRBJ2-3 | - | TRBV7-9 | CASSPRHTSTDTQYF | TGTGCCAGCAGCCCGAGACACACGAGCACAGATACGCAGTATTTT
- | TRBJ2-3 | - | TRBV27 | CASSPLRDTQYF | TGTGCCAGCAGTCCTCTCCGGGATACGCAGTATTTT
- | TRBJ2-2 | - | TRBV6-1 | CASSPVGGGTGELFF | TGTGCCAGCAGCCCCGTGGGAGGGGGAACCGGGGAGCTGTTTTTT
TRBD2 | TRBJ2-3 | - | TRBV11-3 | CASSLGGLAGEWSTDTQYF | TGTGCCAGCAGCTTAGGGGGACTAGCGGGAGAATGGAGCACAGATACGCAGTATTTT
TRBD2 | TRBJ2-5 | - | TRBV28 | CASSTPRLTSGEETQYF | TGTGCCAGCAGTACCCCCCGGTTGACTAGCGGTGAAGAGACCCAGTACTTC
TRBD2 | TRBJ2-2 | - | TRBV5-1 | CASSLTSGRARNTGELFF | TGCGCCAGCAGCTTGACTAGCGGGAGGGCCCGGAACACCGGGGAGCTGTTTTTT
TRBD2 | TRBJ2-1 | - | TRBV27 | CASSFLPPGLAALSSYNEQFF | TGTGCCAGCAGTTTTCTCCCTCCGGGACTAGCGGCCCTAAGCTCCTACAATGAGCAGTTCTTC
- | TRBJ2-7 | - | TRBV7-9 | CASEDGGHDEQYF | TGTGCCAGCGAAGACGGCGGCCACGACGAGCAGTACTTC